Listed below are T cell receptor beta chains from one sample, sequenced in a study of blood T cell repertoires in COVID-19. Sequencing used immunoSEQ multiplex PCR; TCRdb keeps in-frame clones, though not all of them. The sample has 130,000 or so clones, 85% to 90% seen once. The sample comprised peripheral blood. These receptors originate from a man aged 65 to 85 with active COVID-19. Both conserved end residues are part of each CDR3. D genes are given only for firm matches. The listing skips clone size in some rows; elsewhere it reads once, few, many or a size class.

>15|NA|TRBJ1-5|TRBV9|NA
TGTGCCAGCAGCCCGCAAGGGGGAAGGGATCAGCCCCAGCATTTT
CASSPQGGRDQPQHF
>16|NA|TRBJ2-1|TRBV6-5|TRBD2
TGTGCCAGCAGTTACTTCACGGGGGGGGTTTGGGATGAGCAGTTCTTC
CASSYFTGGVWDEQFF
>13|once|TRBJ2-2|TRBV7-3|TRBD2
TGTGCCAGCAGCCCTAGCGGGGGCGGGGAGCTGTTTTTT
CASSPSGGGELFF
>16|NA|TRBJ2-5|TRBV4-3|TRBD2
TGCGCCAGCAGCCAAGGACTAGCGGGAGGCCAAGAGACCCAGTACTTC
CASSQGLAGGQETQYF
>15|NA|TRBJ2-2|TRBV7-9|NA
TGTGCCAGCAGCCCCAGATCGATTAACACCGGGGAGCTGTTTTTT
CASSPRSINTGELFF
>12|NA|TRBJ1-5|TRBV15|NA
TGTGCCACCAGCAGCAATAATCAGCCCCAGCATTTT
CATSSNNQPQHF
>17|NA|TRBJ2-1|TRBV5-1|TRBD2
TGCGCCAGCAGCTTGGCCACACTAGCGGAACCCTACAATGAGCAGTTCTTC
CASSLATLAEPYNEQFF
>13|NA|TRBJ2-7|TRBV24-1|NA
TGTGCCACCAGTGATTTGACAGGGTTCGAGCAGTACTTC
CATSDLTGFEQYF
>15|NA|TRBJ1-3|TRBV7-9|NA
TGTGCCAGCAGCTTGTTTTTCAGGGCAGAAAACACCATATATTTT
CASSLFFRAENTIYF
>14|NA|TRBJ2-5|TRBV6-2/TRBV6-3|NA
TGTGCCAGCACCCCGGGACTTCAACAAGAGACCCAGTACTTC
CASTPGLQQETQYF
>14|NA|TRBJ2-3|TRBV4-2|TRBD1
TGTGCCAGCAGCGACGACAGGGGCACAGATACGCAGTATTTT
CASSDDRGTDTQYF
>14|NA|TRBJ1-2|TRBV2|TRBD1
TGTGCCAGCAGTCGGATCGGTGACAGGGGCGGCTACACCTTC
CASSRIGDRGGYTF
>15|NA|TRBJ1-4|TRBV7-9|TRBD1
TGTGCCAGCAGCTCCAGACAGGGCCTTAATGAAAAACTGTTTTTT
CASSSRQGLNEKLFF
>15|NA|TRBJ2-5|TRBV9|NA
TGTGCCAGCAGCGTAGGGTCCGGGAGCGGGGAGACCCAGTACTTC
CASSVGSGSGETQYF
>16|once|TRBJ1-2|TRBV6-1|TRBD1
TGTGCCAGCAGTGGCGCCCGGGGACAGACTAACTATGGCTACACCTTC
CASSGARGQTNYGYTF
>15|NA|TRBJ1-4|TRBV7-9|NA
TGTGCCAGCAGCTTAGCGGCCAGGTATAATGAAAAACTGTTTTTT
CASSLAARYNEKLFF
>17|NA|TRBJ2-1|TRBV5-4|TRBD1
TGTGCCAGCAGCCCGAGCCCGTCCCGGGACAGGGGGAATGAGCAGTTCTTC
CASSPSPSRDRGNEQFF
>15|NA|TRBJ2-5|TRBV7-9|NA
TGTGCCAGCAGCTTAGCTGCCCAGTACCAAGAGACCCAGTACTTC
CASSLAAQYQETQYF
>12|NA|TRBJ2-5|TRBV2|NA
TGTGCCAGCATAGACAGCCAAGAGACCCAGTACTTC
CASIDSQETQYF
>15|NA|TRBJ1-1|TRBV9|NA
TGTGCCAGCAGCGTAGTTGTCGGACAGAACACTGAAGCTTTCTTT
CASSVVVGQNTEAFF